The 27 T cell receptor beta chains listed next were all sequenced from one sample in a study of blood T cell repertoires in COVID-19. The repertoire was sequenced with immunoSEQ multiplex PCR; TCRdb's copy has only in-frame clones and lacks some. The sample lists about 200,000 clones, approximately 85% seen once, with 12% in the top ten. Sequencing was performed on PBMCs or T cells enriched from blood (not recorded which). These receptors all stem from a man aged 35 to 55 who had recovered from COVID-19.

This chain joins TRBV19 and TRBJ2-2; no firm D call. The germline V and J ends were trimmed by 7 bases and 6 bases, with 18 bases remaining between them. This CDR3 comprises 15 residues. Germline assignment: CDR1 LNHDA and CDR2 SQIVND (reference sequence). The CDR3 nucleotides read TGTGCCAGTACTCTAGGTCTCTCAGAGGCCGGGGAGCTGTTTTTT. Translation gives CASTLGLSEAGELFF.

The chain has TRBV4-3 and TRBJ1-2, with 9 bases identical to TRBD1. V shed 0 bases, J shed 4 bases, and the junction held 6 bases outside the gene matches. Germline loops: CDR1 LGHNA, CDR2 YSLEER. This CDR3 comprises 16 residues. CDR3 residues: CASSQDWTGDGYGYTF. The CDR3 DNA is TGCGCCAGCAGCCAAGATTGGACAGGGGACGGCTATGGCTACACCTTC.

This rearrangement joins TRBV5-4 to TRBJ2-4; 7 bases are shared with TRBD1. CDR1 is SGHNT and CDR2 is YYREEE in the germline V gene (reference sequence). V was pared by 0 bases and J by 9 bases, with 3 bases of the junction left unmatched. The CDR3 loop spans 13 amino acids. CDR3 coding DNA: TGTGCCAGCAGCTTGGGACAGGGAGTCATTCAGTACTTC. This encodes CASSLGQGVIQYF.

This chain joins TRBV7-9 and TRBJ2-1; TRBD2 matches at 12 bases. With 1 base clipped from V and 7 bases from J, the junction kept 2 bases outside the gene matches. CDR3 length: 15 residues. CDR1 is SEHNR, CDR2 FQNEAQ, per germline (reference sequence). Here the CDR3 reads CASSLGGTSGNEQFF. The CDR3 DNA reads as TGTGCCAGCAGCTTAGGGGGGACTAGCGGGAATGAGCAGTTCTTC.

This sequence joins TRBV7-8 and TRBJ1-1; D is unresolved. This CDR3 spans 12 amino acids. V dropped 5 bases and J dropped 7 bases, with 11 bases sitting between them. Germline V gives CDR1 SGHVS, CDR2 FQNEAQ. In DNA form, the CDR3 reads TGTGCCAGCAGCGTCTACTCAGGTGAAGCTTTCTTT. Amino acid sequence: CASSVYSGEAFF.

The chain links TRBV29-1 to TRBJ2-1; 8 positions match TRBD2. The length of the CDR3 is 14 residues. Trimming at V came to 6 bases and at J to 7 bases, leaving 11 bases not matched to a gene. Looked up from germline, CDR1 is SQVTM and CDR2 is ANQGSEA. CDR3 DNA sequence: TGCAGCGTCGGGGGGGCCCCGTTATTTAATGAGCAGTTCTTC. This translates into CSVGGAPLFNEQFF.

V gene TRBV5-4 combines with J gene TRBJ1-2; no reliable D call. Germline CDR1 SGHNT, CDR2 YYREEE (reference sequence). The CDR3 runs to 14 residues. Trimming took off 0 bases at V and 1 base at J, with 7 bases between the two ends. The CDR3 reads CASSLGAGNYGYTF. Written as DNA, the CDR3 is TGTGCCAGCAGCTTGGGCGCCGGTAACTATGGCTACACCTTC.

This chain connects TRBV6-2 or TRBV6-3 to TRBJ2-7, with D perhaps TRBD2 (6 bases). The V end was cut by 6 bases, the J end by 1 base, with 19 bases between. The CDR3 has 16 residues. Germline loops: CDR1 MNHEY, CDR2 SVGEGT. The CDR3 DNA reads TGTGCCAGCAGCCTTTTACCGGGAGCTCGGTCCTACGAGCAGTACGTC. Translation: CASSLLPGARSYEQYV.

DNA for the CDR3: TGTGCCAGTAGTATAGATCGACGGGGGACAGGGCACTACAATGAGCAGTTCTTC. This translates into CASSIDRRGTGHYNEQFF. The genes are TRBV19 and TRBJ2-1; 9 nucleotides agree with TRBD1. The CDR3 spans 18 residues. The ends lost 0 bases at V and 3 bases at J; junction bases unmatched: 9. Per germline, CDR1 LNHDA and CDR2 SQIVND (reference sequence). The full variable domain, rest sourced from reference TRBV19 and TRBJ2-1, is DGGITQSPKYLFRKEGQNVTLSCEQNLNHDAMYWYRQDPGQGLRLIYYSQIVNDFQKGDIAEGYSVSREKKESFPLTVTSAQKNPTAFYLCASSIDRRGTGHYNEQFFGPGTRLTVL.

This chain joins TRBV14 and TRBJ1-1, with a tentative D call TRBD1 (5 bases). Trimming took off 3 bases at V and 4 bases at J, with 15 bases between the two ends. The CDR3 covers 15 residues. CDR1 and CDR2 (germline): SGHDN, FVKESK. CDR3 DNA sequence: TGTGCCAGCAGCCACAGGGCAGTTGGTAGCACTGAAGCTTTCTTT. The encoded protein is CASSHRAVGSTEAFF.

As concerns this clone: A read error is likely here: a far larger clone is one base away. The V call is TRBV4-1, the J call TRBJ2-7; 8 bases are a match to TRBD2. The germline CDR1 and CDR2 sequences are MGHRA and YSYEKL. CDR3 length: 16 residues. After removal of 8 bases from V and 3 bases from J, the junction contained 15 bases not matched to a gene. CDR3 amino acids: CASCPLPTSEVYEQYF. The CDR3 region has the DNA TGCGCCAGCTGTCCACTTCCGACTAGCGAGGTCTACGAGCAGTACTTC.

This chain joins TRBV27 and TRBJ1-1; TRBD1 might be the D (6 bases). V was cut by 5 bases and J by 8 bases, with 15 bases left in between. Germline assignment: CDR1 MNHEY and CDR2 SMNVEV (reference sequence). CDR3 size: 13 residues. The CDR3 region has the DNA TGTGCCAGCAGTGACAGGCATGGTGGAGAAGCTTTCTTT. This gives the protein CASSDRHGGEAFF.

The chain is built from TRBV19 and TRBJ2-2; 14 positions match TRBD2. The CDR3 contains 21 residues. The germline gives CDR1 LNHDA, CDR2 SQIVND (reference sequence). V gave up 8 bases and J gave up 6 bases; unmatched junction bases: 23. CDR3 amino acids: CASCWDSYHPSTSGRAGELFF. The CDR3 coding sequence is TGTGCCAGTTGCTGGGACAGCTATCACCCATCGACTAGCGGGAGGGCCGGGGAGCTGTTTTTT.

This sequence joins TRBV4-2 and TRBJ2-1, with 11 bases that match TRBD2. This CDR3 contains 18 residues. Germline CDR1 and CDR2: LGHNA and YNFKEQ. V shed 0 bases and J 8 bases; nucleotides not matched to a gene: 12. The CDR3 DNA reads TGTGCCAGCAGCCAAGAATCCGTCGTAGCGGGAGGGGGGGATGAGCAGTTCTTC. Its protein is CASSQESVVAGGGDEQFF.

The chain employs TRBV9 and TRBJ2-1; 9 bases map to TRBD2. V lost 0 bases and J lost 6; bases outside the gene matches: 7. CDR1 is SGDLS, CDR2 YYNGEE, per germline. The length of the CDR3 is 16 residues. The CDR3 DNA reads TGTGCCAGCAGCGTAGTCGCGGGAGGGCCCGGCAATGAGCAGTTCTTC. It is translated as CASSVVAGGPGNEQFF.

J is TRBJ2-5 and V is TRBV6-2 or TRBV6-3; a weak D match, TRBD2 (7 bases). Germline V CDR1 and CDR2: MNHEY, SVGEGT. The CDR3 contains 17 residues. V gave up 0 bases and J gave up 5 bases, with 19 bases separating them. CDR3 protein: CASSYSGGRGDTETQYF. The CDR3 nucleotides are TGTGCCAGCAGTTACTCCGGGGGGCGCGGAGATACCGAGACCCAGTACTTC.

The chain joins TRBV12-3 or TRBV12-4 to TRBJ1-2; 7 nucleotides line up with TRBD1. V lost 5 bases to trimming and J lost 7 bases; unmatched junction nucleotides: 7. The CDR3 has 13 amino acids. The CDR3: CASSGDRVGGYTF. CDR3 nucleotides: TGTGCCAGCAGTGGCGACAGGGTAGGTGGCTACACCTTC.

The chain joins TRBV7-9 to TRBJ2-3; 10 bases are shared with TRBD2. Germline lookup yields CDR1 SEHNR and CDR2 FQNEAQ (reference sequence). The CDR3 has 12 residues. The V and J ends lost 4 bases and 9 bases, in that order; junction bases with no gene match: 1. CDR3 DNA: TGTGCCAGCAGCTCTAGCGGGAGAACGCAGTATTTT. It encodes CASSSSGRTQYF.

In its sample, this clone was seen a few times. This rearrangement joins TRBV4-3 to TRBJ1-4, with a weak D call TRBD1 (5 bases). The V gene lost 0 bases and the J gene lost 7 bases, with 15 bases spanning the gap. In germline, CDR1 is LGHNA, CDR2 YSLEER. The CDR3 contains 16 residues. The CDR3 loop reads CASSQDSRVVGEKLFF. The CDR3 DNA is TGCGCCAGCAGCCAAGATTCCAGGGTAGTGGGTGAAAAACTGTTTTTT.

The J gene is TRBJ2-1, the V gene TRBV28; 12 nucleotides line up with TRBD2. V shed 10 bases and J 3 bases; nucleotides not matched to a gene: 4. Looked up from germline, CDR1 is MDHEN and CDR2 is SYDVKM. The CDR3 is 14 residues long. This CDR3 reads CATLLAGGYNEQFF. DNA for the CDR3: TGTGCCACTCTACTAGCGGGAGGCTACAATGAGCAGTTCTTC.

V gene TRBV13 combines with J gene TRBJ1-1; no definite D call. V lost 3 bases and J 0 bases, leaving 5 bases between the germline ends. The CDR3 is made up of 13 amino acids. Germline assignment: CDR1 PRHDT and CDR2 FYEKMQ (reference sequence). DNA for the CDR3: TGTGCCAGCAGCTTCGGTATGAACACTGAAGCTTTCTTT. Protein sequence: CASSFGMNTEAFF.

The chain uses TRBV19 and TRBJ2-5; no clear D. In germline, CDR1 is LNHDA, CDR2 SQIVND (reference sequence). The V gene lost 5 bases and the J gene lost 5 bases, with 12 bases spanning the gap. This CDR3 comprises 13 residues. The CDR3 DNA reads TGTGCCAGTAGTGCCGATCCGGGTGAGACCCAGTACTTC. Protein: CASSADPGETQYF.

The chain is built from TRBV19 and TRBJ2-3; tentatively, D is TRBD1 (6 bases). Germline assignment: CDR1 LNHDA and CDR2 SQIVND (reference sequence). V shed 4 bases and J shed 8 bases, with 19 bases lying between them. This CDR3 is built from 15 residues. The CDR3 loop is CASSTSDRTTGTQYF. CDR3 sequence (DNA): TGTGCCAGTAGTACCTCCGACAGGACCACGGGTACGCAGTATTTT. The full variable domain, its missing parts supplied by reference TRBV19 and TRBJ2-3, is DGGITQSPKYLFRKEGQNVTLSCEQNLNHDAMYWYRQDPGQGLRLIYYSQIVNDFQKGDIAEGYSVSREKKESFPLTVTSAQKNPTAFYLCASSTSDRTTGTQYFGPGTRLTVL.

The chain links TRBV3-1 (or the pseudogene TRBV3-2) to TRBJ2-1; possibly TRBD2 for D (5 bases). The CDR3 contains 20 residues. V was clipped by 0 bases and J by 1 base, with 22 bases between them. Germline V gene sequence: CDR1 LGHDT, CDR2 YNNKEL (reference sequence). CDR3 in amino acids: CASSQDGASSRVQSYNEQFF. The CDR3 nucleotides are TGTGCCAGCAGCCAAGACGGCGCTAGCAGTCGGGTGCAGTCCTACAATGAGCAGTTCTTC.

This clone was detected a few times. This chain links TRBV11-3 with TRBJ1-1, with 12 bases aligning to TRBD1. With V trimmed by 5 bases and J by 5 bases, 6 bases remained unmatched. Germline V gene data show CDR1 as SGHNT and CDR2 as YENEEA. The CDR3 has 15 amino acids. The CDR3 bases are TGTGCCAGCAGCCCGGGACAGGGGGCGCCGACTGAAGCTTTCTTT. Translation gives CASSPGQGAPTEAFF. The full variable domain, with the rest looked up from reference TRBV11-3 and TRBJ1-1, is EAGVVQSPRYKIIEKKQPVAFWCNPISGHNTLYWYLQNLGQGPELLIRYENEEAVDDSQLPKDRFSAERLKGVDSTLKIQPAELGDSAVYLCASSPGQGAPTEAFFGQGTRLTVV.

V is TRBV4-3 and J is TRBJ2-1; D might be TRBD2 (6 bases). With 4 bases removed from V and 3 bases from J, the gap between germline ends came to 19 bases. CDR3 length equals 17 residues. Germline V gene sequence: CDR1 LGHNA, CDR2 YSLEER. The CDR3 region has the DNA TGCGCCAGCAGCCGCACGCCCGCGGCTAGCGTCTACAATGAGCAGTTCTTC. Translation: CASSRTPAASVYNEQFF.

The gene calls are TRBV10-1 and TRBJ1-1, with D hard to call. Germline V gene lookup returns CDR1 WNHNN and CDR2 SYGVQD (reference sequence). V lost 7 bases and J lost 1, with 10 bases in between. The CDR3 has 13 residues. The CDR3 DNA follows: TGCGCCAGCATCCGGACTCAGAACACTGAAGCTTTCTTT. This gives the protein CASIRTQNTEAFF.